This T cell receptor beta chain was documented in a study of Graves' ophthalmopathy and Graves' hyperthyroidism. Study-level background: Ahead of any treatment, peripheral blood was obtained at the initial diagnosis.

This clonotype was seen at least ten times. The authors amplified TCR beta CDR3 regions from RNA transcripts. First-round RT-PCR used HTBI primers; second-round multiplex PCR followed. TCRdb redid the calling of the multiplex PCR reads with MiXCR, one entry per CDR3 protein. The table shows 400,000 or so distinct CDR3 sequences, with approximately 18% occurring only once. This CDR3 region has 15 residues. J lost 8 bases, V lost 6 bases, and 13 bases had no gene match. The clonotype originates from an adult woman with stable Graves' hyperthyroidism. J is TRBJ1-1 and V is TRBV12-3 or TRBV12-4; TRBD1 aligns across 9 bases. Sequencing was carried out using peripheral blood. Here the CDR3 reads CASSSGQGRFREAFF. The CDR3, as DNA: TGTGCCAGCAGCTCCGGACAGGGGCGGTTTCGGGAAGCTTTCTTT.